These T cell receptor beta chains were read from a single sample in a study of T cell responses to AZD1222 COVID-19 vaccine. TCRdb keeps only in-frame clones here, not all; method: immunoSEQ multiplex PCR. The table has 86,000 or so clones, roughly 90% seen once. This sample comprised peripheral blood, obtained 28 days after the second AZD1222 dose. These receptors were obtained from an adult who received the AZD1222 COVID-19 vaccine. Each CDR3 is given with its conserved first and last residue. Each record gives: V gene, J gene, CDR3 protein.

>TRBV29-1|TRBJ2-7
CSAGQGTGEQYF
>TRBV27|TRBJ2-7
CASSFVGGPYEQYF
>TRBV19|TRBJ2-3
CASSPRLRGTDTQYF
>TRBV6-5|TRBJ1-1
CASRFKEGNTEAFF
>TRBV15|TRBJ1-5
CATSRDRDRGNQPQHF
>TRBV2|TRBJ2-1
CASMARGNEQFF
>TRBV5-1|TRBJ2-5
CASSPGLAGAGETQYF
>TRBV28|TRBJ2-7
CASSLGTSGGYEQYF
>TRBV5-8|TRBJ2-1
CASSLGGARNYNEQFF
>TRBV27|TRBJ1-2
CASSSGTSYGYTF
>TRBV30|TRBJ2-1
CAWDPGQGAGEQFF